Detailed here is one TCR beta chain. No antigen is known for it. Clones were sequenced by immunoSEQ multiplex PCR, and TCRdb holds only the in-frame ones, with some missing. The sample holds 40,000 or so clones; approximately 84% are singletons and the top ten take about 2.2%. Time point of the sample: week 23, last vaccination. Each vaccine dose was 300 ug of mutant IDH1 20-mer peptide, with topical imiquimod. The source of the sample is a study of a mutant IDH1 vaccine in newly diagnosed glioma. Study summary: A roughly 62% male, approximately 38% female split and a mean age of about 44 years characterized treated patients. The therapy given earlier, which was standard therapy, consisted of radiotherapy, temozolomide, or both, and most of the patients received both.

CDR1 is MNHEY and CDR2 is SMNVEV in the germline V gene (reference sequence). This CDR3 has 13 amino acids. V lost 1 base and J 8 bases, leaving 11 bases between the germline ends. This sequence originates from a woman under 30 with glioma. Some clones in this sample may be carry-over from other donors' samples. The genes are TRBV27 and TRBJ1-1; perhaps TRBD1 as D (5 bases). The material was PBMCs, obtained from a glioma patient whose treatment included an IDH1 peptide vaccine. The CDR3 spells CASSLWGREEAFF. The CDR3 coding sequence is TGTGCCAGCAGTTTATGGGGGAGGGAAGAAGCTTTCTTT.